The T cell receptor (beta chain) described here comes from a study of CD8 T cells in ankylosing spondylitis. The V gene lost 3 bases and the J gene lost 6 bases, with 8 bases spanning the gap. The CDR3 is made up of 12 amino acids. Germline-derived CDR1 and CDR2 are SQVTM and ANQGSEA. Making the TCR beta libraries involved quantitative 5'-RACE with molecular barcodes. TCRdb re-derived calls from the 5' RACE reads in MiXCR, one entry per CDR3 protein. The sample includes approximately 90,000 distinct CDR3 sequences, 7.5% to 9% of them seen just once. This clonotype has at least ten counts. Its target is unknown. Whole-study findings and limits: Some motif variants had been reported before (in reactive arthritis synovial fluid and blood). Significant enrichment of disease-linked clones was reportedly seen in matched ankylosing spondylitis synovial fluid. What appeared characteristic of ankylosing spondylitis blood was a TCR beta motif of fewer than ten highly homologous variants.

The sample comprised blood, either unsorted or a sorted T cell fraction (not recorded which). The rearrangement uses TRBV29-1 and TRBJ2-2; tentatively, D is TRBD2 (5 bases). The source is a male donor with ankylosing spondylitis or in good health (not recorded which). CDR3 DNA: TGCAGCGTTGACACGGAGGCCGGGGAGCTGTTTTTT. Translated, it gives CSVDTEAGELFF.